The next 15 T cell receptor beta chains were all read from a single sample in a study of B cell selection in AIRE deficiency. Assay used: immunoSEQ multiplex PCR; TCRdb lists only in-frame clones, some missing. The data show fewer than 25,000 clones, around 90% seen once. The regulatory T cell sort gate was CD4+CD25hiCD127low/negative. Sequenced sample: CD4+CD25+ Tregs sorted from PBMCs. The receptor set was obtained from a human donor in good health.

CDR3 amino acids: CAWSLIGGAIEQFF. In nucleotides, the CDR3 is TGTGCCTGGAGTCTCATCGGGGGAGCTATTGAGCAGTTCTTC. The chain has TRBV30 and TRBJ2-1; D perhaps matches TRBD2 (6 bases). Germline V gene sequence: CDR1 GTSNPN, CDR2 SVGIG (reference sequence). V lost 2 bases and J 9 bases, leaving 17 bases between the germline ends. This CDR3 has 14 amino acids.

The chain joins TRBV15 to TRBJ2-7; D is uncertain. The CDR3 totals 13 residues. Germline loops: CDR1 LNHNV, CDR2 YYDKDF (reference sequence). V was clipped by 2 bases and J by 0 bases, with 5 bases between them. In nucleotides, the CDR3 is TGTGCCACCAGCAGATGGGGCTCCTACGAGCAGTACTTC. Its translation is CATSRWGSYEQYF.

The chain joins TRBV6-5 to TRBJ1-1; weak D call: TRBD1 (5 bases). V shed 7 bases and J shed 6 bases, with 15 bases lying between them. CDR3 length: 13 residues. Germline V gene data show CDR1 as MNHEY and CDR2 as SVGAGI. The CDR3 DNA sequence: TGTGCCAGCACGAGCCCCAGGGAGGCTGAAGCTTTCTTT. This translates into CASTSPREAEAFF.

The CDR3 nucleotides read TGTGCCAGCCAATCCCGGACAGTAACTGGCTACGAGCAGTACTTC. Encoded protein: CASQSRTVTGYEQYF. The V call is TRBV6-5, the J call TRBJ2-7, with D tentatively TRBD1 (6 bases). V lost 8 bases and J lost 3, with 20 bases in between. CDR3 size: 15 residues. Germline CDR1 and CDR2: MNHEY and SVGAGI.

The sample holds one count of this clone. The rearrangement links TRBV7-2 to TRBJ1-2, with D unresolved. CDR1 is SGHTA, CDR2 FQGNSA, per germline. The length of the CDR3 is 14 residues. Trimming shortened V by 4 bases and J by 7 bases, and 16 bases separated the two germline ends. This CDR3 reads CASSWTAGGGGYTF. The CDR3 DNA reads TGTGCCAGCAGCTGGACCGCGGGTGGAGGTGGCTACACCTTC.

For the CDR3, the DNA is TGTGCCAGCAATACCACCCCGTTCCAGCCCCAGCATTTT. Its protein product is CASNTTPFQPQHF. This rearrangement joins TRBV6-1 to TRBJ1-5; D remains ambiguous. Germline V CDR1 and CDR2: MNHNS, SASEGT. The CDR3 length is 13 residues. The V end was cut by 7 bases, the J end by 7 bases, with 14 bases between.

This chain connects TRBV6-4 to TRBJ2-3; D could derive from TRBD1 or TRBD2 (5 bases each). The V end was cut by 2 bases, the J end by 13 bases, with 16 bases between. The germline V gene has CDR1 MRHNA and CDR2 SNTAGT. The CDR3 runs to 13 residues. CDR3 coding DNA: TGTGCCAGCAGTGACGGTTACGGGACGGCCGAGTATTTT. Residues: CASSDGYGTAEYF.

The chain recombines TRBV11-1 with TRBJ1-2; D is uncertain. Germline CDR1 reads SGHAT; CDR2 reads FQDESV (reference sequence). This CDR3 region has 12 residues. V shed 5 bases and J shed 1 base, with 5 bases lying between them. CDR3 loop: CASSRNNYGYTF. DNA of the CDR3: TGTGCCAGCAGCCGGAATAACTATGGCTACACCTTC.

V and J are TRBV7-9 and TRBJ1-4, with D perhaps TRBD1 (5 bases). The CDR3 has 17 residues. Deletions cut 1 base from V and 5 bases from J, with 17 bases between. Germline assignment: CDR1 SEHNR and CDR2 FQNEAQ (reference sequence). The chain's CDR3 is CASSLVGRVGGNEKLFF. The CDR3 DNA reads TGTGCCAGCAGCTTAGTTGGCAGGGTAGGAGGGAATGAAAAACTGTTTTTT. Full variable domain (outside the CDR3, taken from reference TRBV7-9 and TRBJ1-4): DTGVSQNPRHKITKRGQNVTFRCDPISEHNRLYWYRQTLGQGPEFLTYFQNEAQLEKSRLLSDRFSAERPKGSFSTLEIQRTEQGDSAMYLCASSLVGRVGGNEKLFFGSGTQLSVL.

This chain uses TRBV7-2 with TRBJ2-5; D may be TRBD2 (5 bases). Germline lookup yields CDR1 SGHTA and CDR2 FQGNSA. Trimming removed 1 base from V and 7 bases from J, with 13 bases in between. The CDR3 contains 14 residues. The CDR3 DNA follows: TGTGCCAGCAGCTTAGAGCGGACCAGCGGGACCCAGTACTTC. Its translation: CASSLERTSGTQYF.

J is TRBJ2-3 and V is TRBV10-3, with D tentatively TRBD1 (6 bases). The CDR3 covers 13 residues. V was shortened by 7 bases and J by 4 bases, with 12 bases between the two germline ends. CDR1 ENHRY and CDR2 SYGVKD come from the germline V gene. CDR3 sequence: CAITRGYSDTQYF. In DNA, the CDR3 is TGTGCCATCACAAGGGGGTATTCAGATACGCAGTATTTT.

This chain joins TRBV18 and TRBJ2-7, with TRBD2 matching 7 bases. Per germline, CDR1 KGHSH and CDR2 LQKENI. V lost 3 bases, J lost 4 bases, and 0 bases stayed unmatched. The CDR3 runs to 12 residues. CDR3 bases: TGTGCCAGCTCACCCGGGGGGTACGAGCAGTACTTC. It codes for CASSPGGYEQYF.

The chain has TRBV5-1 and TRBJ2-5; TRBD2 matches 10 bases. J was trimmed by 2 bases and V by 4 bases; bases with no gene match: 5. The CDR3 has 15 residues. Germline V CDR1 and CDR2: SGHRS, YFSETQ. CDR3 nucleotide sequence: TGCGCCAGCAGCCCAGGACTAGCGGATCAAGAGACCCAGTACTTC. This sequence encodes CASSPGLADQETQYF.

V gene TRBV5-1 combines with J gene TRBJ1-4; weak D call: TRBD1 (5 bases). This CDR3 has 15 amino acids. Germline CDR1 is SGHRS and CDR2 is YFSETQ. V gave up 3 bases and J gave up 3 bases, with 12 bases separating them. This CDR3 is CASSSSGLSNEKLFF. DNA for the CDR3: TGCGCCAGCAGCTCCTCAGGGTTGTCTAATGAAAAACTGTTTTTT.

J is TRBJ2-1 and V is TRBV5-1; possible D gene TRBD1, 6 bases. V was cut by 4 bases and J by 6 bases, with 14 bases left in between. The germline V gene encodes CDR1 SGHRS and CDR2 YFSETQ. The CDR3 length is 14 residues. The CDR3 is CASSGTPHRNEQFF. DNA of the CDR3: TGCGCCAGCAGCGGGACACCCCACCGCAATGAGCAGTTCTTC.